The T cell receptor (beta chain) described here comes from a study of T cells expressing NK-cell markers. Study context: Underlying the TCR beta repertoires were sorted CD3+CD56+NKG2C+, CD3+CD56+NKG2C- and CD3+CD56-NKG2C+ T cells.

The cDNA for TCR beta came from 5'RACE template switching with UMIs. From the 5' RACE reads, TCRdb lists one entry per CDR3 protein and no DNA. This sample's clone table lists 550,000 or so distinct CDR3 sequences. Germline CDR1 is SGHVS and CDR2 is FNYEAQ. CDR3 length: 15 residues. As concerns this clonotype: Its antigen is as yet unknown.

Study-level points and caveats: Certain NKG2C+ T cell clones were expanded, and their HCMV specificity remained unclear.

The clonotype was recovered from a young man in good health. Sequencing was carried out using blood T cells: a sorted CD56 or NKG2C T cell subset, CD4+ or CD8+ T cells, or bulk PBMC T cells (not recorded which). The rearrangement links TRBV7-6 to TRBJ2-2. CDR3 sequence: CASSLAEQYTGELFF.